This T cell receptor (beta chain) was captured by sequencing in a study of radiotherapy plus CTLA-4 blockade in lung cancer. With 8 bases removed from V and 2 bases from J, the gap between germline ends came to 15 bases. Germline V gene sequence: CDR1 LNHDA, CDR2 SQIVND (reference sequence). The CDR3 contains 14 residues. Assay used: immunoSEQ multiplex PCR; TCRdb lists only in-frame clones, some missing. The repertoire includes 60,000 to 70,000 clones, about 80% of them detected once, and about 4.3% sits in the top ten. The V call is TRBV19, the J call TRBJ1-2, with D perhaps TRBD1 (5 bases). The sample here was peripheral blood, taken from a patient treated with radiotherapy plus ipilimumab. This TCR derives from a human donor with non-small cell lung cancer who had a partial response to radiotherapy plus ipilimumab. The CDR3 loop is CASLHQGVNYGYTF. DNA of the CDR3: TGTGCCAGTCTTCACCAGGGTGTCAACTATGGCTACACCTTC.